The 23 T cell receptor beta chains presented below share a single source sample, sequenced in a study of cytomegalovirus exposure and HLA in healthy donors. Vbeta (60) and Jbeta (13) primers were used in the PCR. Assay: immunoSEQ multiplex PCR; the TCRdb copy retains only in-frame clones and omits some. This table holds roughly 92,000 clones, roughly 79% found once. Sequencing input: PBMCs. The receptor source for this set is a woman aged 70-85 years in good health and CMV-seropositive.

The CDR3 DNA sequence: TGTGCCAGCGCATTAAACTACGAGCAGTACTTC. As protein: CASALNYEQYF. The chain carries TRBV7-6 and TRBJ2-5; D gene unclear. The J call may not be correct, given that the DNA end is closer to TRBJ2-7. Germline values: CDR1 SGHVS, CDR2 FNYEAQ. The CDR3 is 11 amino acids.

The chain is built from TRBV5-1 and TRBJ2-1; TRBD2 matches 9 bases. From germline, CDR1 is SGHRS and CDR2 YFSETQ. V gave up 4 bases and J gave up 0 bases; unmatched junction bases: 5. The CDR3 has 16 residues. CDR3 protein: CASSPRTSDSYNEQFF. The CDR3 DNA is TGCGCCAGCAGCCCCCGGACTAGCGACTCCTACAATGAGCAGTTCTTC.

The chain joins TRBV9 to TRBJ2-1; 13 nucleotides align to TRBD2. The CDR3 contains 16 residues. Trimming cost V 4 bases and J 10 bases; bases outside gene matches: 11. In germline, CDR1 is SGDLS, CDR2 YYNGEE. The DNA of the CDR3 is TGTGCCAGCAGCTCCTGGACTAGCGGGAGCCTCGTCGAGCAGTTCTTC. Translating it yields CASSSWTSGSLVEQFF.

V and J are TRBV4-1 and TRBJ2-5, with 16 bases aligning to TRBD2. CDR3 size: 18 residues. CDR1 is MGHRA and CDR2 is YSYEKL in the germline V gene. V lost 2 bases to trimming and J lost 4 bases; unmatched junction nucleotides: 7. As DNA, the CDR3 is TGCGCCAGCAGCCAAACGGGACTAGCGGGAGGGCCACGAGAGACCCAGTACTTC. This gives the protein CASSQTGLAGGPRETQYF.

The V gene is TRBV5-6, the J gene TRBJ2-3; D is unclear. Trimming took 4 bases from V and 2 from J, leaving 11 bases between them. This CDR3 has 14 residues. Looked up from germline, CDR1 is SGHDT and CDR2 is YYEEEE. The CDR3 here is CASSVDPTTDTQYF. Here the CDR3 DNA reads TGTGCCAGCAGCGTGGACCCTACCACAGATACGCAGTATTTT.

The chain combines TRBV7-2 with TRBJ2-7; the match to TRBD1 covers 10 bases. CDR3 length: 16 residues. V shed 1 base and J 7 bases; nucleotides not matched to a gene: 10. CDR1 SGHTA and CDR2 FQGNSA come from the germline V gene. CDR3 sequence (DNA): TGTGCCAGCAGCTTAGGGGTCGGGACAGGGGTGATAGAGCAGTACTTC. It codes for CASSLGVGTGVIEQYF.

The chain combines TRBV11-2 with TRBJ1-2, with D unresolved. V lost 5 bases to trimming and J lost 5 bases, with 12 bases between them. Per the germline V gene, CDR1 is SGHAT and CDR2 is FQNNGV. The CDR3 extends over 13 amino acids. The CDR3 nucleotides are TGTGCCAGCAGCCTAGGACGCGGGTATGGCTACACCTTC. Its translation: CASSLGRGYGYTF.

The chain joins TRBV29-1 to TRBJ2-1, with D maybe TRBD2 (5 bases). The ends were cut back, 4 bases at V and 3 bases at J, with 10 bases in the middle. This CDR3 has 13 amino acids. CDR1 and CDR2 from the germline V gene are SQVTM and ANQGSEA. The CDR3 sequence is CSVATSYYNEQFF. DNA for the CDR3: TGCAGCGTTGCTACTAGTTACTACAATGAGCAGTTCTTC.

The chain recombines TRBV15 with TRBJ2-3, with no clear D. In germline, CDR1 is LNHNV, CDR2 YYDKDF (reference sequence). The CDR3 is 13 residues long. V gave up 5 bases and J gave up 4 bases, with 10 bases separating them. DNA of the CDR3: TGTGCCACCAGCCCGCGGAAGGCAGATACGCAGTATTTT. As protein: CATSPRKADTQYF.

The CDR3 nucleotides read TGTGCCAGCTCACCCTTTGGGCTAGCGGGAGTTAACACCGGGGAGCTGTTTTTT. It is translated as CASSPFGLAGVNTGELFF. This sequence joins TRBV18 and TRBJ2-2; 10 bases fit TRBD2. This CDR3 has 18 amino acids. Germline-derived CDR1 and CDR2 are KGHSH and LQKENI. V lost 3 bases to trimming and J lost 2 bases; unmatched junction nucleotides: 9.

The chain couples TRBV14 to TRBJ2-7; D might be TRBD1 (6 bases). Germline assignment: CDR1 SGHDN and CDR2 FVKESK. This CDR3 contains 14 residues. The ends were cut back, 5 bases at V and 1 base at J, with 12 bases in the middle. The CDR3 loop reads CASSFRDISYEQYF. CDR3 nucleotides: TGTGCCAGCAGCTTCCGGGACATATCCTACGAGCAGTACTTC.

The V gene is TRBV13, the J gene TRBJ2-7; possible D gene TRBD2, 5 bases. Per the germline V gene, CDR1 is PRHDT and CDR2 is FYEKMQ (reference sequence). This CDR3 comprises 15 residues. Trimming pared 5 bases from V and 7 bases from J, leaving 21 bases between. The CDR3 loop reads CASSHTADGIGEQYF. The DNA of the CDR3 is TGTGCCAGCAGCCACACCGCGGACGGGATCGGGGAGCAGTACTTC.

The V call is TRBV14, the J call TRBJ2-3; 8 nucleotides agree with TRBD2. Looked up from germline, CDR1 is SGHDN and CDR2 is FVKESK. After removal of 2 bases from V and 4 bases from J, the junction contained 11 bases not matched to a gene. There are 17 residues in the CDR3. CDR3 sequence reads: CASSQISGGRSADTQYF. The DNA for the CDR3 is TGTGCCAGCAGCCAAATCAGTGGCGGGAGGTCCGCAGATACGCAGTATTTT.

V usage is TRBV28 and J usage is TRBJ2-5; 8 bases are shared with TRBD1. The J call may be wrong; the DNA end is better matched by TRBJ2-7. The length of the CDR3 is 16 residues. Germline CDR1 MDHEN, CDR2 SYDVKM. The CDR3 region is CASSFPRTGNSYEQYF. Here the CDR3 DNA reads TGTGCCAGCAGTTTTCCTCGGACAGGGAACTCCTACGAGCAGTACTTC.

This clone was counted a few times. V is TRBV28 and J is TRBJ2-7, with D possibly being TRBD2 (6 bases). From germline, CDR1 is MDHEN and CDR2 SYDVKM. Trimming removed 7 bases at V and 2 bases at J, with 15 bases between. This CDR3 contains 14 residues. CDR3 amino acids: CASKRGTAPYEQYF. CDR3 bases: TGTGCCAGCAAACGCGGGACGGCCCCCTACGAGCAGTACTTC.

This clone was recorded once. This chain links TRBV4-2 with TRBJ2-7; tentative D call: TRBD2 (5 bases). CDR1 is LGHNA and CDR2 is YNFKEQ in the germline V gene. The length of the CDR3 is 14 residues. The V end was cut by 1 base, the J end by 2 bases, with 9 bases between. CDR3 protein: CASSQGPGTYEQYF. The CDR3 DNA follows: TGTGCCAGCAGCCAAGGACCGGGAACCTACGAGCAGTACTTC.

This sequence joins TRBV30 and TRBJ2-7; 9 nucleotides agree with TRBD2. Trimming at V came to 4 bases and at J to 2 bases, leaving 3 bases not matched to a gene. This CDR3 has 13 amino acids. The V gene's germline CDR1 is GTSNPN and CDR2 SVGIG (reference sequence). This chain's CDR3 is CAWTSGTAYEQYF. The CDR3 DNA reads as TGTGCCTGGACTAGCGGGACCGCCTACGAGCAGTACTTC.

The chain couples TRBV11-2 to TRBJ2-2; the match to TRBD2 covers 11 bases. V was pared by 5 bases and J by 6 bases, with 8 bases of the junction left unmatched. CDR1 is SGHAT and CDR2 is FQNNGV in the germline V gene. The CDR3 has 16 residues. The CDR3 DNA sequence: TGTGCCAGCAGCGTAGGGGGACTAGCGGCAGCCGGGGAGCTGTTTTTT. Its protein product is CASSVGGLAAAGELFF.

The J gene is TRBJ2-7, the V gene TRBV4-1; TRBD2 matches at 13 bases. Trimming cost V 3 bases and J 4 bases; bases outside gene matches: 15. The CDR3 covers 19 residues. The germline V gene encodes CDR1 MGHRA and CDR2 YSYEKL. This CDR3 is CASSHQDLLAGGPGYEQYF. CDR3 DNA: TGCGCCAGCAGCCACCAAGACTTACTAGCGGGAGGGCCGGGGTACGAGCAGTACTTC.

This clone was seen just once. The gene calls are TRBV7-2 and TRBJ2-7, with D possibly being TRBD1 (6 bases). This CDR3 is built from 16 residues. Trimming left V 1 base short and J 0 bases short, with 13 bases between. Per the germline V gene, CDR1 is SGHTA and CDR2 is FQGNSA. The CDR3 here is CASSLGFDRFSYEQYF. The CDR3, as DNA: TGTGCCAGCAGCTTAGGTTTCGACAGGTTCTCCTACGAGCAGTACTTC.

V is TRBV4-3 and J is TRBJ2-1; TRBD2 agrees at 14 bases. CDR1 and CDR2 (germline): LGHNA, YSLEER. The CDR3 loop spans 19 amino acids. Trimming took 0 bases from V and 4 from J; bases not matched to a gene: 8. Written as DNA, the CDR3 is TGCGCCAGCAGCCAAGATAAGACTAGCGGGAGGGCTACATACAATGAGCAGTTCTTC. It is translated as CASSQDKTSGRATYNEQFF.

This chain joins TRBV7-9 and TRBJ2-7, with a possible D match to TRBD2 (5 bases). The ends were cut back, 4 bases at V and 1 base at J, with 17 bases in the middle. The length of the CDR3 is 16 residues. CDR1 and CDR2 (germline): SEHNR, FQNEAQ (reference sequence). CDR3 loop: CASSSPRGLNSYEQYF. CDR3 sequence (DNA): TGTGCCAGCAGCTCCCCGAGAGGGTTAAATTCCTACGAGCAGTACTTC.

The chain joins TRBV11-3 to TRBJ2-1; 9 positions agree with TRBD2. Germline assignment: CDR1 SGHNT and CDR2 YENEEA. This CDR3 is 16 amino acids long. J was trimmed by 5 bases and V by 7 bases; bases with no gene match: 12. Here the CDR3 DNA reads TGTGCCAGCAACCTAGGGGGCGGGAGGGCGAACAATGAGCAGTTCTTC. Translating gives CASNLGGGRANNEQFF.